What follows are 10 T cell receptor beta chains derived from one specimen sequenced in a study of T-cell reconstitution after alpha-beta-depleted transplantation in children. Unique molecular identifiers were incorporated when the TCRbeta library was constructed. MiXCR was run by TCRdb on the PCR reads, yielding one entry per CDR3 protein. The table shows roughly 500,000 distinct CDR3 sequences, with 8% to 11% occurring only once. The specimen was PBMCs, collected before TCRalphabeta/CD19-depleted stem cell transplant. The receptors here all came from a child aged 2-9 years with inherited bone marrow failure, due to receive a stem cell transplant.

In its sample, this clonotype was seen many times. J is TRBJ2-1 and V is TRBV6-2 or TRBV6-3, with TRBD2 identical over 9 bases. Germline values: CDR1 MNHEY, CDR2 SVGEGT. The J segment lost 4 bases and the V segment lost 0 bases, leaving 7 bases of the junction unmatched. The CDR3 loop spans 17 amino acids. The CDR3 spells CASSYSRRTSAYNEQFF. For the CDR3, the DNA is TGTGCCAGCAGTTACTCGAGGAGGACTAGCGCATACAATGAGCAGTTCTTC.

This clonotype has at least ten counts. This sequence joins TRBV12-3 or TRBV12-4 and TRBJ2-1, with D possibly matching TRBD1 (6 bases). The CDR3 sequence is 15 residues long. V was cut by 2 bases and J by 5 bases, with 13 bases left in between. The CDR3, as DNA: TGTGCCAGCAGTTTACTTCAGGGGTTCAACAATGAGCAGTTCTTC. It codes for CASSLLQGFNNEQFF.

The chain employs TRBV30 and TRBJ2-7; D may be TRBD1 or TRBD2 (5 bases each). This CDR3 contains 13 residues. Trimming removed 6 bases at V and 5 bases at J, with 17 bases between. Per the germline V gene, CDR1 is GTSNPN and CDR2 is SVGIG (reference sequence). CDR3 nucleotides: TGTGCCTGTCGGGACGGAGGTATCCACGAGCAGTACTTC. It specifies CACRDGGIHEQYF.

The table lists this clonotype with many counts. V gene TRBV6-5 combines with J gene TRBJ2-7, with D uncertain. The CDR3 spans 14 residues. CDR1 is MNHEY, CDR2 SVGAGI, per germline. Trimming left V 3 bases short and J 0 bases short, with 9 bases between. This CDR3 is CASSYLPTSYEQYF. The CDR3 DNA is TGTGCCAGCAGTTATCTCCCGACCTCCTACGAGCAGTACTTC.

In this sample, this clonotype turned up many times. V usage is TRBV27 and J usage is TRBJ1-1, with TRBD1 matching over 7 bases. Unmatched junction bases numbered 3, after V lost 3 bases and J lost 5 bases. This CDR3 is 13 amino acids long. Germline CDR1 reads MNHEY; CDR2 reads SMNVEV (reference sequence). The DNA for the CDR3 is TGTGCCAGCAGTTTCCAGGGGGGTACTGAAGCTTTCTTT. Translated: CASSFQGGTEAFF.

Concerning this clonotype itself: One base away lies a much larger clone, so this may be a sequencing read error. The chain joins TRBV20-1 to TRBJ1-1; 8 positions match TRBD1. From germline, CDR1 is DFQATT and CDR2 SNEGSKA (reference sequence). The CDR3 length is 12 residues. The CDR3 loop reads CSSRTQGARAFF. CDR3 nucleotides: TGCAGTTCTAGAACTCAGGGGGCGCGAGCTTTCTTT.

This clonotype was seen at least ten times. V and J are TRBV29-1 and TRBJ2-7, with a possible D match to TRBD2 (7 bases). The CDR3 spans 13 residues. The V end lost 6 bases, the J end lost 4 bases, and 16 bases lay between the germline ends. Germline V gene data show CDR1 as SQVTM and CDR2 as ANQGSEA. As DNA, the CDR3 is TGCAGCGTAGCGTCGGGGGGCGGATACGAGCAGTACTTC. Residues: CSVASGGGYEQYF.

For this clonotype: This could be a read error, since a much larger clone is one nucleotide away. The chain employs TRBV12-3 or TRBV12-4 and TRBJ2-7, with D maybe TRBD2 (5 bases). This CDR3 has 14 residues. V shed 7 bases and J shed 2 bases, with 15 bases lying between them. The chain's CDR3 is CASKRLPDTYEQYF. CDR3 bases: TGTGCCAGCAAGCGGTTACCAGACACCTACGAGCAGTACTTC.

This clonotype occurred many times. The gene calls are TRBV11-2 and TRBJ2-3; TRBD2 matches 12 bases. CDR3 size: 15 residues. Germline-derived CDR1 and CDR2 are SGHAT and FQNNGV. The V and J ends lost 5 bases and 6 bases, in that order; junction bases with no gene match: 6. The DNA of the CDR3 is TGTGCCAGCAGCCCTCGACTAGCGGGGGTCGATACGCAGTATTTT. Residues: CASSPRLAGVDTQYF.

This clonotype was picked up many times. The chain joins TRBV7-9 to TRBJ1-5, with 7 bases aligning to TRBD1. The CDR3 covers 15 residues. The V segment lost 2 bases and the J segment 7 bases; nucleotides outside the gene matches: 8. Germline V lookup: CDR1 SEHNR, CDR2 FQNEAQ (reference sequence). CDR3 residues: CASSLQTGRPQPQHF. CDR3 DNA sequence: TGTGCCAGCAGCTTACAGACAGGGCGACCCCAGCCCCAGCATTTT.